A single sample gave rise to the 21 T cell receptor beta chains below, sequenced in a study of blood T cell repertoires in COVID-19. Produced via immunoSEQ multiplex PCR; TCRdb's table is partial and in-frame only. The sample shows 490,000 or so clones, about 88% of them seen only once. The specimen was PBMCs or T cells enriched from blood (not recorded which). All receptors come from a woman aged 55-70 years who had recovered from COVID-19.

CDR3 amino acids: CASSLTGWNTEAFF. The DNA of the CDR3 is TGTGCCAGCAGTTTGACAGGGTGGAACACTGAAGCTTTCTTT. The chain uses TRBV5-5 and TRBJ1-1; 7 positions match TRBD1. The CDR3 is made up of 14 amino acids. Germline V CDR1 and CDR2: SGHKS, YYEKEE (reference sequence). The trim removed 5 bases at V and 1 base at J, leaving 5 bases unmatched. The full variable domain, completed using reference TRBV5-5 and TRBJ1-1, is DAGVTQSPTHLIKTRGQQVTLRCSPISGHKSVSWYQQVLGQGPQFIFQYYEKEERGRGNFPDRFSARQFPNYSSELNVNALLLGDSALYLCASSLTGWNTEAFFGQGTRLTVV.

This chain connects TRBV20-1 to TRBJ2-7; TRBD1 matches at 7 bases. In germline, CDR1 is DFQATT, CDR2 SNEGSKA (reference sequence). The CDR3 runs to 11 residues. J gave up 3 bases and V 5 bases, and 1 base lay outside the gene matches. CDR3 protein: CSAWDSYEQYV. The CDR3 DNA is TGCAGTGCTTGGGACAGCTACGAGCAGTACGTC.

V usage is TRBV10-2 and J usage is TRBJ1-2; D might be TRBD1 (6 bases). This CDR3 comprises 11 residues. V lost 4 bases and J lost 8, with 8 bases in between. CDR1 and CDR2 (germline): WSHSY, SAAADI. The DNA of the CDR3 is TGCGCCAGCAGTGCTCAGGGGGGCTACACCTTC. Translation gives CASSAQGGYTF.

The DNA of the CDR3 is TGTGCCAGCAGTGACTACCTCACAGGGGGCGCCTATGGCTACACCTTC. This gives the protein CASSDYLTGGAYGYTF. The chain links TRBV6-1 to TRBJ1-2, with 9 bases aligning to TRBD1. V lost 3 bases and J lost 4; bases outside the gene matches: 9. CDR3 length: 16 residues. In germline, CDR1 is MNHNS, CDR2 SASEGT.

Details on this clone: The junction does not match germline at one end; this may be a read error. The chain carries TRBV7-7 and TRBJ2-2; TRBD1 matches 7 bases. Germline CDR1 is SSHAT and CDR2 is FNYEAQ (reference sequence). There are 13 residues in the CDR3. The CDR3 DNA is TGTGCTAGCAGCCCGGACAGGTGGGGGGAGCTGTTTTTT. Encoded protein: CASSPDRWGELFF. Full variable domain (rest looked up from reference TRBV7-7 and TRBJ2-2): GAGVSQSPRYKVTKRGQDVTLRCDPISSHATLYWYQQALGQGPEFLTYFNYEAQPDKSGLPSDRFSAERPEGSISTLTIQRTEQRDSAMYRCASSPDRWGELFFGEGSRLTVL.

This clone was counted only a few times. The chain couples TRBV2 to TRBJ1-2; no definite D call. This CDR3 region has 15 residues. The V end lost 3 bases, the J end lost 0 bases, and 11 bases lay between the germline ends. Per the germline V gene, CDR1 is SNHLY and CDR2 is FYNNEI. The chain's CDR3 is CASSDREKANYGYTF. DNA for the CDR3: TGTGCCAGCAGTGACCGGGAAAAAGCTAACTATGGCTACACCTTC.

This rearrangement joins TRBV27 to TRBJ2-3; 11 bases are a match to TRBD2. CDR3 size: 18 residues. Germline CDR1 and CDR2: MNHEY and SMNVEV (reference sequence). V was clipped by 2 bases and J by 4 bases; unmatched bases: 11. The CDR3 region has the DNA TGTGCCAGCAGTTTAAGAGGTAGCGGGGGGGCAGGGGCAGATACGCAGTATTTT. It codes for CASSLRGSGGAGADTQYF.

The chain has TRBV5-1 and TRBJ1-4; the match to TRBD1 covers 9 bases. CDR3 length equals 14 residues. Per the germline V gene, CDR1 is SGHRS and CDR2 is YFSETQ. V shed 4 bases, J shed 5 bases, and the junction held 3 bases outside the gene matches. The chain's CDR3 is CASSTDRGNEKLFF. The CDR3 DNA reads TGCGCCAGCAGCACCGACAGGGGGAATGAAAAACTGTTTTTT.

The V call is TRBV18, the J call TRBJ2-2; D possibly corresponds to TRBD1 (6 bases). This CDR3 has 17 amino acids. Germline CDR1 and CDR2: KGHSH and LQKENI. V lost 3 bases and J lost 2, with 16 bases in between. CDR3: CASSPSFRGQNTGELFF. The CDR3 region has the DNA TGTGCCAGCTCACCGAGTTTCAGGGGACAAAACACCGGGGAGCTGTTTTTT.

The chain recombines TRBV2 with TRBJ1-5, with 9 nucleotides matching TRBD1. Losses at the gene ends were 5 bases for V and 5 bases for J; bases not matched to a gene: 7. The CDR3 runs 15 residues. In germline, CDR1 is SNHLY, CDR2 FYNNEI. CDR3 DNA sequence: TGTGCCAGCAGTCAAGAACAGGGGGCCGATCAGCCCCAGCATTTT. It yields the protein CASSQEQGADQPQHF.

The CDR3 nucleotides are TGTGCCAGCAGCTTAGGTCGGGGGTCGAACACCGGGGAGCTGTTTTTT. Translation: CASSLGRGSNTGELFF. This chain joins TRBV11-3 and TRBJ2-2; D may be TRBD2 (6 bases). This CDR3 region has 16 residues. V dropped 1 base and J dropped 0 bases, with 9 bases sitting between them. Germline loops: CDR1 SGHNT, CDR2 YENEEA.

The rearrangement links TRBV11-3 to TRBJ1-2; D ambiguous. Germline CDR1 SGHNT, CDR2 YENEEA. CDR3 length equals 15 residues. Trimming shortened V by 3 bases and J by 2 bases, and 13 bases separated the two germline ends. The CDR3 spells CASSLRDDKNYGYTF. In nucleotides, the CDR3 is TGTGCCAGCAGCTTGAGAGATGACAAGAACTATGGCTACACCTTC.

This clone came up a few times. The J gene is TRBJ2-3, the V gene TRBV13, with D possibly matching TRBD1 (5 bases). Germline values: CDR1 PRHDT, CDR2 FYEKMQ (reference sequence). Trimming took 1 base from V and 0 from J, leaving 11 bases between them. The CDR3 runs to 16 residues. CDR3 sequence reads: CASSLEKGLSTDTQYF. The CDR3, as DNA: TGTGCCAGCAGCTTAGAAAAGGGGCTCAGCACAGATACGCAGTATTTT.

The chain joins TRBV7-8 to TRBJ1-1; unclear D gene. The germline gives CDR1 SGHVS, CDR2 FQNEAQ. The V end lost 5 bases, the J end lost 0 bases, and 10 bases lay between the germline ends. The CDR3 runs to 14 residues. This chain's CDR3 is CASSPGELNTEAFF. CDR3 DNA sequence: TGTGCCAGCAGCCCCGGGGAATTGAACACTGAAGCTTTCTTT.

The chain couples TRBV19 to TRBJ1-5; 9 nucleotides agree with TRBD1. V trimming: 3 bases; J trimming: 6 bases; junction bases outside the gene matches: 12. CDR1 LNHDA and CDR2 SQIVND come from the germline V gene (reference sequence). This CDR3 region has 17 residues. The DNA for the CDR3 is TGTGCCAGTAGTATCGGGTCCGGGACAGGGTTTCTTCAGCCCCAGCATTTT. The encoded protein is CASSIGSGTGFLQPQHF.

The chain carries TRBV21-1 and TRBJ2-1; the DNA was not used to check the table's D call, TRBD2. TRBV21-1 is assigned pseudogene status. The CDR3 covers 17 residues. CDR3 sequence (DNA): TGTGCCAGCAGCAAAAAAGCCGACATCTCGACGGGGAATGAGCAGTTCTTC. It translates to CASSKKADISTGNEQFF.

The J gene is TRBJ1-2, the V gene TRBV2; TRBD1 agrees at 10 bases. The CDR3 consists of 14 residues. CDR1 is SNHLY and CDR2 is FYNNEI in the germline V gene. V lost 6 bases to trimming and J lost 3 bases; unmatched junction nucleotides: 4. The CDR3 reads CASRVGQGDYGYTF. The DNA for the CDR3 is TGTGCCAGCAGGGTCGGACAGGGGGACTATGGCTACACCTTC.

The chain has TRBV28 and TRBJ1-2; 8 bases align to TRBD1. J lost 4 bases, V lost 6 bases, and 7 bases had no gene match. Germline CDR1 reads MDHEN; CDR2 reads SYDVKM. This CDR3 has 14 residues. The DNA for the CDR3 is TGTGCCAGCAGCCAGGGGGCGCGTCCCTATGGCTACACCTTC. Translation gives CASSQGARPYGYTF.

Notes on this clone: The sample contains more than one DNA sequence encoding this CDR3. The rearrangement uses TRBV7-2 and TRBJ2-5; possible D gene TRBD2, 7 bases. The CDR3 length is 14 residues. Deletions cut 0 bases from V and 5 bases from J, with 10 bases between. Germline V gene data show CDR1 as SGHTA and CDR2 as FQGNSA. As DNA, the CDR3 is TGTGCCAGCAGCTTAGCGGGGGGGCTGGAGACCCAGTACTTC. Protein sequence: CASSLAGGLETQYF.

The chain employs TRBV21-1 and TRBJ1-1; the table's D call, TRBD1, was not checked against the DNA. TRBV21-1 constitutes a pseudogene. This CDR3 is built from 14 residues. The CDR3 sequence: CASTPPRYIREAFF. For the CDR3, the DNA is TGTGCCAGCACCCCCCCCAGGTACATCCGTGAAGCTTTCTTT.

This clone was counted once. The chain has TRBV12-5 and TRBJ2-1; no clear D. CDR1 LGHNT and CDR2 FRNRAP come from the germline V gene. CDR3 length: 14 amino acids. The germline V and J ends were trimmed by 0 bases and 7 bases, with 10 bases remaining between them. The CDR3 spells CASGLVPNQNEQFF. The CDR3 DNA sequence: TGTGCTAGTGGTTTGGTCCCAAATCAGAATGAGCAGTTCTTC. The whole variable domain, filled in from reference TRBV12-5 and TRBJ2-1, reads DARVTQTPRHKVTEMGQEVTMRCQPILGHNTVFWYRQTMMQGLELLAYFRNRAPLDDSGMPKDRFSAEMPDATLATLKIQPSEPRDSAVYFCASGLVPNQNEQFFGPGTRLTVL.